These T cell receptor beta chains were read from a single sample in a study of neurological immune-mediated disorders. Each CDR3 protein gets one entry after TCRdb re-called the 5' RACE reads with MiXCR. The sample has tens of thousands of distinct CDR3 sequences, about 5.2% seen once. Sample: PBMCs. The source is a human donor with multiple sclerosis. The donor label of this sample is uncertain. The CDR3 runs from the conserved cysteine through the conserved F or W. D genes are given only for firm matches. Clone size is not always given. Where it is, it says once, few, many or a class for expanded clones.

DNA: TGTGCCAGCAGCTTAAGTCCAGGGGCGAACACTGAAGCTTTCTTT
CDR3: CASSLSPGANTEAFF
D: NA
size: many
J: TRBJ1-1
V: TRBV7-3

DNA: TGCGCCAGCAGAGTCCCGGCGGGTCCAGACGAGCAGTACTTC
CDR3: CASRVPAGPDEQYF
D: NA
size: many
J: TRBJ2-7
V: TRBV5-1

DNA: TGCAGTGCTAGAGGCCCAGGGGTAACTTACGAGCAGTACTTC
CDR3: CSARGPGVTYEQYF
D: NA
size: few
J: TRBJ2-7
V: TRBV20-1

DNA: TGCAGTGCTAGAGTACCGGGACAGGGTGCCTATGGCTACACCTTC
CDR3: CSARVPGQGAYGYTF
D: TRBD1
size: many
J: TRBJ1-2
V: TRBV20-1

DNA: TGCGCCAGCAGCCCCATAGCGGGGGCCCCCTCCGGGGAGCTGTTTTTT
CDR3: CASSPIAGAPSGELFF
D: TRBD2
size: many
J: TRBJ2-2
V: TRBV5-1

DNA: TGCGCCAGCAGCCGGGAGGCCACCGGGGAGCTGTTTTTT
CDR3: CASSREATGELFF
D: TRBD2
size: many
J: TRBJ2-2
V: TRBV5-1

DNA: TGTGCCAGCGGGACTAGCGGTAACACCGGGGAGCTGTTTTTT
CDR3: CASGTSGNTGELFF
D: TRBD2
size: many
J: TRBJ2-2
V: TRBV7-8

DNA: TGCAGTGCTTGGGACAGAACCCCCGAGCAGTACTTC
CDR3: CSAWDRTPEQYF
D: TRBD1
size: many
J: TRBJ2-7
V: TRBV20-1

DNA: TGTGCCAGCAGCTTCACTCCCCGGGGCGAGCAGTACTTC
CDR3: CASSFTPRGEQYF
D: NA
size: few
J: TRBJ2-7
V: TRBV11-3

DNA: NA
CDR3: CASSFYICSARVGGIGLGTEAFF
D: NA
size: NA
J: TRBJ1-1
V: TRBV11-3

DNA: TGTGCCAGCAGCTTGGATGGCACCTACAATGAGCAGTTCTTC
CDR3: CASSLDGTYNEQFF
D: NA
size: many
J: TRBJ2-1
V: TRBV5-8

DNA: TGCGCCAGCAGCCATTACGGGACAGGGGGAAATGAAAAACTGTTTTTT
CDR3: CASSHYGTGGNEKLFF
D: TRBD1
size: many
J: TRBJ1-4
V: TRBV4-1

DNA: TGTGCCATCAGTGAGGGGTCGGTCCCATCCTACGAGCAGTACTTC
CDR3: CAISEGSVPSYEQYF
D: NA
size: many
J: TRBJ2-7
V: TRBV10-3

DNA: TGCAGCGTGTGGACAGGCTACGAGCAGTACTTC
CDR3: CSVWTGYEQYF
D: TRBD1
size: many
J: TRBJ2-7
V: TRBV29-1

DNA: TGTGCCACCAGTGATTTTGAGGCACGCGGGAGCGGGGAGCTGTTTTTT
CDR3: CATSDFEARGSGELFF
D: TRBD2
size: many
J: TRBJ2-2
V: TRBV24-1

DNA: TGCGCCAGCAGCCAACAGGGAGGGGACACTGAAGCTTTCTTT
CDR3: CASSQQGGDTEAFF
D: NA
size: few
J: TRBJ1-1
V: TRBV5-1